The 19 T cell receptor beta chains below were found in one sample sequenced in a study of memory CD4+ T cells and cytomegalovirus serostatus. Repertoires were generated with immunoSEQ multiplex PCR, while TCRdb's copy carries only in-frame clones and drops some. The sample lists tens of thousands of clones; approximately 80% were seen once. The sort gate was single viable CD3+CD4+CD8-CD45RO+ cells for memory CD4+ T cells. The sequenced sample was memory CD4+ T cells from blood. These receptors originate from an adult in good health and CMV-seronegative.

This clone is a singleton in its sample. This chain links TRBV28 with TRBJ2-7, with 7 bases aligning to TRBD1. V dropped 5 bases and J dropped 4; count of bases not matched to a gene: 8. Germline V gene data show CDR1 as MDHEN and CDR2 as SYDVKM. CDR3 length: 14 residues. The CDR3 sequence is CASSLLTGFYEQYF. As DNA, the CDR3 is TGTGCCAGCAGTCTCCTGACAGGGTTTTACGAGCAGTACTTC.

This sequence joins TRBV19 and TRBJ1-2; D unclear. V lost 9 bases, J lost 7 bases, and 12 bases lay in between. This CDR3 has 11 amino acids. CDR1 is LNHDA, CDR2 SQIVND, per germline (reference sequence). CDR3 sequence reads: CASRIRAGYTF. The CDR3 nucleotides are TGTGCCAGCCGTATCAGAGCTGGCTACACCTTC.

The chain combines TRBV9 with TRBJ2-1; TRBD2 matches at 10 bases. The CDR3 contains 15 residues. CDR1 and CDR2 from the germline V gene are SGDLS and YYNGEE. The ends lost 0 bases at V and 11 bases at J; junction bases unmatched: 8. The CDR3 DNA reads TGTGCCAGCAGCGTAGCTTGGACTAGCGGCGGGAAGCAGTTCTTC. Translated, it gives CASSVAWTSGGKQFF. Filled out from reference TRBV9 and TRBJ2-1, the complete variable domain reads DSGVTQTPKHLITATGQRVTLRCSPRSGDLSVYWYQQSLDQGLQFLIQYYNGEERAKGNILERFSAQQFPDLHSELNLSSLELGDSALYFCASSVAWTSGGKQFFGPGTRLTVL.

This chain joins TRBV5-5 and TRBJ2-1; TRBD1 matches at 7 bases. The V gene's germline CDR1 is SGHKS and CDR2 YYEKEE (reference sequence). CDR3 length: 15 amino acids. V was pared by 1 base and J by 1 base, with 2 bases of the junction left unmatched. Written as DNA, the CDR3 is TGTGCCAGCAGCTTGACAGGGGAGTCCTACAATGAGCAGTTCTTC. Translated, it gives CASSLTGESYNEQFF.

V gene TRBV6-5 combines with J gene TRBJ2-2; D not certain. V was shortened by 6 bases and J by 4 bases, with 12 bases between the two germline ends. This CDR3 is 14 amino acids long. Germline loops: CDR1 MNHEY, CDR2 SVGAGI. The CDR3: CASSLDSFTGELFF. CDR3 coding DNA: TGTGCCAGCAGCCTAGACTCATTCACCGGGGAGCTGTTTTTT.

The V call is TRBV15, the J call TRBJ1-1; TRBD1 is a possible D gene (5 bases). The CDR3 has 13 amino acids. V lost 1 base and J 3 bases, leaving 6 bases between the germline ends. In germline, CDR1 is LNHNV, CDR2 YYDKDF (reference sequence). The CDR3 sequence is CATSRGGDTEAFF. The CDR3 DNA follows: TGTGCCACCAGCAGAGGGGGGGACACTGAAGCTTTCTTT.

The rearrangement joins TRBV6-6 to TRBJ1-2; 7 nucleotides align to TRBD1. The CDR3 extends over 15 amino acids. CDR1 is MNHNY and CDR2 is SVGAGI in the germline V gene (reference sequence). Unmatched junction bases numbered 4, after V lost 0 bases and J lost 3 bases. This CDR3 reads CASSYSGGGDYGYTF. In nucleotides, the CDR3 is TGTGCCAGCAGTTACTCGGGAGGGGGCGACTATGGCTACACCTTC.

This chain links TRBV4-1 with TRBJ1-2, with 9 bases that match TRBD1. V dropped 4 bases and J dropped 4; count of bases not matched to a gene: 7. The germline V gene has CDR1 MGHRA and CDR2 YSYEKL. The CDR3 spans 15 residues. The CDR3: CASSPGVTGGYGYTF. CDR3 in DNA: TGCGCCAGCAGCCCCGGGGTGACAGGGGGCTATGGCTACACCTTC.

The CDR3 DNA is TGTGCAAGTCGCTCCTTCTACGAGCAGTACTTC. As protein: CASRSFYEQYF. The rearrangement uses TRBV12-2 and TRBJ2-7; the tabulated D call, TRBD2, remains unverified against the DNA. TRBV12-2 is a documented pseudogene. This CDR3 is 11 amino acids long.

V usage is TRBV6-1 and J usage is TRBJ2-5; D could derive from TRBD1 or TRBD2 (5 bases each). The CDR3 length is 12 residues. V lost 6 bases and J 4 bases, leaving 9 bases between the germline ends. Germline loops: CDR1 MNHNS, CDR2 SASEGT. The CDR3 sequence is CASRGVGETQYF. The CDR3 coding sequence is TGTGCCAGCAGGGGGGTTGGAGAGACCCAGTACTTC.

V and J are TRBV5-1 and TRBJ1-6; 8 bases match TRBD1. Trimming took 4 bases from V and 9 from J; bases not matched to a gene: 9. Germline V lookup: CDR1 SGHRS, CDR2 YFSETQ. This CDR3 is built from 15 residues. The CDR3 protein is CASSRTTGESSPLHF. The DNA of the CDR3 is TGCGCCAGCAGCAGAACGACAGGGGAAAGTTCACCCCTCCACTTT. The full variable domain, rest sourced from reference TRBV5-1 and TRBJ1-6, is KAGVTQTPRYLIKTRGQQVTLSCSPISGHRSVSWYQQTPGQGLQFLFEYFSETQRNKGNFPGRFSGRQFSNSRSEMNVSTLELGDSALYLCASSRTTGESSPLHFGNGTRLTVT.

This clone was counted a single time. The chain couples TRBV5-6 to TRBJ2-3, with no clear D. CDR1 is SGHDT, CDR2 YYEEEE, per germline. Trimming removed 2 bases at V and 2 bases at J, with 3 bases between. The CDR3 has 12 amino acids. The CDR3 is CASSLLTDTQYF. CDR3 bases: TGTGCCAGCAGCTTACTCACAGATACGCAGTATTTT.

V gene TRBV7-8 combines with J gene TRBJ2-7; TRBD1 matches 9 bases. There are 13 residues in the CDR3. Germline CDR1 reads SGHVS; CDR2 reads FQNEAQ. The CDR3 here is CASSWTGDYEQYF. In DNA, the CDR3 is TGTGCTTCCTCGTGGACAGGGGACTACGAGCAGTACTTC.

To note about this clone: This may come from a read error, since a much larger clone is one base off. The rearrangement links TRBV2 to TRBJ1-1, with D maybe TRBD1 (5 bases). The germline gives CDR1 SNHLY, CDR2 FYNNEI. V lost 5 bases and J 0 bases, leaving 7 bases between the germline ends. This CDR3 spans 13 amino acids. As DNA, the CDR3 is TGTGCCAGCAGTCAAGGGGTGAACACTGAAGCTTTCTTT. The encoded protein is CASSQGVNTEAFF.

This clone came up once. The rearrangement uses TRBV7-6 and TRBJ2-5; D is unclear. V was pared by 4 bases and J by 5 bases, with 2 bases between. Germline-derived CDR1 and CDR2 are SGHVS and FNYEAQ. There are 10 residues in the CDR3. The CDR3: CASSSETQYF. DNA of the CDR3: TGTGCCAGCAGCTCTGAGACCCAGTACTTC.

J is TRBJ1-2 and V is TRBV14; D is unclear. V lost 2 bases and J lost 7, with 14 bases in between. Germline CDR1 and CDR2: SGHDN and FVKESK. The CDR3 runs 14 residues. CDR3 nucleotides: TGTGCCAGCAGCCAACGGAGAGCTGAGGGTGGCTACACCTTC. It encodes CASSQRRAEGGYTF.

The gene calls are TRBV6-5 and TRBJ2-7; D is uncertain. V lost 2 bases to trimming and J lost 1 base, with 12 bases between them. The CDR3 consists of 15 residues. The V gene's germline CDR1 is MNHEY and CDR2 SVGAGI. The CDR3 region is CASSYDGLSSYEQYF. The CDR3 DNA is TGTGCCAGCAGTTACGACGGCCTTTCGTCCTACGAGCAGTACTTC.

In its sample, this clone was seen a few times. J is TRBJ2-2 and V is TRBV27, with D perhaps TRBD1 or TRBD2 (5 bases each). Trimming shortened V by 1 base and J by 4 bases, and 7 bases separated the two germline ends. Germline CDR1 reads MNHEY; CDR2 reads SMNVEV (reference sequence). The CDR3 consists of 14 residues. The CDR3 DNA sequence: TGTGCCAGCAGTTTATGGGACGGCACCGGGGAGCTGTTTTTT. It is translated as CASSLWDGTGELFF.

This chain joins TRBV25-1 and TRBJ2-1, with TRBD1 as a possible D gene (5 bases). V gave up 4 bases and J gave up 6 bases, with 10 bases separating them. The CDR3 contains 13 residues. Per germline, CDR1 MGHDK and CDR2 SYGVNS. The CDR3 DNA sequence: TGTGCCAGCAGTGTTCCTAGGGGCAATGAGCAGTTCTTC. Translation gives CASSVPRGNEQFF.